Included here is one TCR beta chain sequence, with context. Clones were read by immunoSEQ multiplex PCR, and TCRdb kept only the in-frame ones, dropping some. The profile shows some 85,000 clones, roughly 95% of them singletons. The germline gives CDR1 MRHNA, CDR2 SNTAGT. Germline trimming cut 4 bases from V and 2 bases from J; bases unmatched to any gene: 9. The CDR3 sequence is 17 residues long. This sample is part of a study of T cell changes during pregnancy in multiple sclerosis. V and J are TRBV6-4 and TRBJ2-3; 10 bases are shared with TRBD2. This sequence was found in a female donor in good health, enrolled as a control in a pregnancy study. This specimen consisted of peripheral blood, obtained in the second trimester of pregnancy. Here the CDR3 DNA reads TGTGCCAGCAGTGCCGGGGGAGGACTAGCGGACACAGATACGCAGTATTTT. It translates to CASSAGGGLADTDTQYF.